The 10 T cell receptor beta chains in this list originate from one sample, sequenced in a study of blood T cells in healthy people across ages. Then a second PCR, running about 7 to 11 cycles, was carried out with a sample-barcoded 5' primer and a J-beta primer mix. MiXCR, run by TCRdb on the 5' RACE reads, gives a single entry per CDR3 protein. Of more than 650,000 distinct CDR3 sequences listed, around 24% were seen once; the top ten hold over 2.5%. These data were also filed under a second study, of T cells of mothers and their children.

The sample comprised blood. The receptors derive from a boy aged 5-17 years in good health.

The V call is TRBV28, the J call TRBJ2-5; no reliable D call. This CDR3 spans 13 amino acids. Per germline, CDR1 MDHEN and CDR2 SYDVKM. V gave up 6 bases and J gave up 5 bases, with 13 bases separating them. CDR3 nucleotides: TGTGCCAGCAGGCCGAGGTTCAGGGAGACCCAGTACTTC. As protein: CASRPRFRETQYF.

The gene calls are TRBV6-6 and TRBJ2-5; 11 bases line up with TRBD1. The closer fit of TRBJ2-7 to the DNA end suggests the J call may be wrong. Germline CDR1 is MNHNY and CDR2 is SVGAGI (reference sequence). The CDR3 covers 14 residues. The CDR3 protein is CASSGDRGDYEQYF. The DNA for the CDR3 is TGTGCCAGCAGTGGGGACAGGGGGGACTACGAGCAGTACTTC.

The gene calls are TRBV5-1 and TRBJ1-2; 7 bases are shared with TRBD1. The CDR3 runs to 13 residues. V shed 7 bases, J shed 4 bases, and the junction held 7 bases outside the gene matches. Germline CDR1 is SGHRS and CDR2 is YFSETQ. This CDR3 is CASGRTGPYGYTF. In DNA, the CDR3 is TGCGCCAGCGGCCGGACAGGTCCCTATGGCTACACCTTC.

This clonotype has a handful of counts. The chain recombines TRBV2 with TRBJ1-2, with 7 bases identical to TRBD1. The trim removed 4 bases at V and 6 bases at J, leaving 8 bases unmatched. The CDR3 is 14 residues long. Germline V gene data show CDR1 as SNHLY and CDR2 as FYNNEI. The CDR3 DNA follows: TGTGCCAGCAGTGGGGGGACAGATTTTAATGGCTACACCTTC. Protein product: CASSGGTDFNGYTF.

This clonotype showed up just a few times. CDR3 nucleotides: TGTGCCACCAGTGATTCACTCCTTCTTCGTAATGAGCAGTTCTTC. Protein: CATSDSLLLRNEQFF. The rearrangement uses TRBV24-1 and TRBJ2-1; D is unclear. Germline V lookup: CDR1 KGHDR, CDR2 SFDVKD. The CDR3 contains 15 residues. V gave up 2 bases and J gave up 7 bases, with 14 bases separating them.

Only a few counts were recorded for this clonotype. V usage is TRBV13 and J usage is TRBJ2-3, with a possible D match to TRBD2 (6 bases). The V gene's germline CDR1 is PRHDT and CDR2 FYEKMQ (reference sequence). The CDR3 runs 15 residues. V was trimmed by 5 bases and J by 2 bases, leaving 14 bases between them. In DNA, the CDR3 is TGTGCCAGCAGCCCCCGGACTATAACCACAGATACGCAGTATTTT. Its translation: CASSPRTITTDTQYF.

This clonotype has just a few counts. The V gene is TRBV12-3 or TRBV12-4, the J gene TRBJ2-1, with 7 nucleotides matching TRBD2. V gave up 4 bases and J gave up 7 bases; unmatched junction bases: 7. The CDR3 totals 14 residues. DNA for the CDR3: TGTGCCAGCAGTTCCCGGGGAGCGGGGAATGAGCAGTTCTTC. It translates to CASSSRGAGNEQFF.

J is TRBJ2-3 and V is TRBV3-1, with D possibly matching TRBD1 (6 bases). The germline gives CDR1 LGHDT, CDR2 YNNKEL (reference sequence). The V and J ends lost 3 bases and 10 bases respectively, with 11 bases between them. The CDR3 is 12 amino acids. The CDR3 DNA reads as TGTGCCAGCAGCCACCTAGGGACACCGCAGTATTTT. Translating gives CASSHLGTPQYF.

This clonotype showed up just a few times. V usage is TRBV6-6 and J usage is TRBJ1-4; D ambiguous. The germline V gene encodes CDR1 MNHNY and CDR2 SVGAGI (reference sequence). The CDR3 has 12 amino acids. V was pared by 7 bases and J by 3 bases, with 6 bases between. The CDR3 region is CASTAANEKLFF. The CDR3 bases are TGTGCCAGCACGGCAGCTAATGAAAAACTGTTTTTT.

This clonotype was counted a few times. J is TRBJ2-7 and V is TRBV4-1; no reliable D call. Germline CDR1 and CDR2: MGHRA and YSYEKL. V was shortened by 0 bases and J by 3 bases, with 6 bases between the two germline ends. This CDR3 is built from 13 residues. The CDR3 protein is CASSQDVGYEQYF. Here the CDR3 DNA reads TGCGCCAGCAGCCAAGATGTGGGCTACGAGCAGTACTTC.